Shown below are 27 T cell receptor beta chains from a single sample sequenced in a study of OX40 agonist ivuxolimab in advanced cancers. Libraries were prepared by immunoSEQ multiplex PCR; TCRdb keeps only in-frame clonotypes and omits some of them. The sample has some 68,000 clones; 65% to 90% are singletons. The sequencing here drew on CD4+ or CD8+ T cells sorted from blood, taken in a trial of the OX40 agonist ivuxolimab. These receptors all come from an adult with an advanced solid tumor such as melanoma, head and neck, liver or kidney cancer.

This clone turned up a few times. This rearrangement joins TRBV7-6 to TRBJ1-1; possible D gene TRBD1, 5 bases. The CDR3 loop spans 15 amino acids. The V gene lost 1 base and the J gene lost 5 bases, with 14 bases spanning the gap. The V gene's germline CDR1 is SGHVS and CDR2 FNYEAQ. The CDR3 DNA sequence: TGTGCCAGCAGCTTAGGGGCCCAGGGCCGGACTGAAGCTTTCTTT. This translates into CASSLGAQGRTEAFF.

This clone has only a few counts. The chain employs TRBV6-1 and TRBJ1-6; D unclear. V lost 6 bases to trimming and J lost 10 bases, with 13 bases between them. The CDR3 is 13 residues long. Germline assignment: CDR1 MNHNS and CDR2 SASEGT. CDR3 protein: CASSLQESSPLHF. Here the CDR3 DNA reads TGTGCCAGCAGCCTCCAGGAGTCATCACCCCTCCACTTT.

The chain joins TRBV10-3 to TRBJ2-7, with 11 bases that match TRBD2. Germline-derived CDR1 and CDR2 are ENHRY and SYGVKD. The CDR3 loop spans 15 amino acids. The J segment lost 1 base and the V segment lost 4 bases, leaving 3 bases of the junction unmatched. As DNA, the CDR3 is TGTGCCATCAGTGCGGCTAGCGGGGGGTCCTACGAGCAGTACTTC. It yields the protein CAISAASGGSYEQYF.

This sequence joins TRBV5-1 and TRBJ2-2; tentatively, D is TRBD2 (5 bases). The V end was cut by 0 bases, the J end by 6 bases, with 12 bases between. Germline assignment: CDR1 SGHRS and CDR2 YFSETQ. The CDR3 totals 15 residues. The CDR3, as DNA: TGCGCCAGCAGCTTGGTTCAGCGGAGGCCCGGGGAGCTGTTTTTT. It encodes CASSLVQRRPGELFF.

The chain carries TRBV2 and TRBJ2-7; TRBD1 agrees at 10 bases. Per the germline V gene, CDR1 is SNHLY and CDR2 is FYNNEI. V trimming: 8 bases; J trimming: 4 bases; junction bases outside the gene matches: 5. The CDR3 runs 13 residues. The CDR3 here is CASFRTGGYEQYF. In DNA form, the CDR3 reads TGTGCCAGCTTCCGGACAGGGGGATACGAGCAGTACTTC.

This chain links TRBV7-8 with TRBJ2-2, with 9 bases matching TRBD2. Looked up from germline, CDR1 is SGHVS and CDR2 is FQNEAQ. There are 17 residues in the CDR3. V was pared by 2 bases and J by 0 bases, with 4 bases of the junction left unmatched. The DNA for the CDR3 is TGTGCCAGCAGCTTATTTGGCGGGGGGGCGAACACCGGGGAGCTGTTTTTT. As protein: CASSLFGGGANTGELFF.

V is TRBV27 and J is TRBJ1-3; D is perhaps TRBD1 (5 bases). Trimming left V 5 bases short and J 4 bases short, with 9 bases between. Germline CDR1 MNHEY, CDR2 SMNVEV (reference sequence). The CDR3 length is 13 residues. The CDR3 DNA follows: TGTGCCAGCAGTGGGGGGATAGGAAACACCATATATTTT. It specifies CASSGGIGNTIYF.

V usage is TRBV7-9 and J usage is TRBJ1-6; 9 nucleotides align to TRBD1. From germline, CDR1 is SEHNR and CDR2 FQNEAQ (reference sequence). The CDR3 spans 14 residues. V dropped 5 bases and J dropped 10; count of bases not matched to a gene: 6. The CDR3 is CASSPGTGKSPLHF. The CDR3 bases are TGTGCCAGCAGCCCTGGGACAGGGAAGTCACCCCTCCACTTT.

The chain carries TRBV5-1 and TRBJ2-3; TRBD1 matches 8 bases. CDR3 length equals 14 residues. The junction had 7 bases not matched to a gene; V was cut back by 0 bases and J by 10 bases. The germline V gene has CDR1 SGHRS and CDR2 YFSETQ. CDR3 sequence reads: CASSLDPGTGAQYF. The CDR3 coding sequence is TGCGCCAGCAGCTTGGACCCAGGGACAGGCGCGCAGTATTTT.

J is TRBJ2-3 and V is TRBV19, with D perhaps matching TRBD1 (5 bases). The V end lost 8 bases, the J end lost 2 bases, and 11 bases lay between the germline ends. The CDR3 runs to 13 residues. CDR1 and CDR2 from the germline V gene are LNHDA and SQIVND (reference sequence). The CDR3, as DNA: TGTGCCAGTGGGGCGAGATTCACAGATACGCAGTATTTT. Amino acid sequence: CASGARFTDTQYF.

The chain carries TRBV11-1 and TRBJ1-1, with 7 bases aligning to TRBD1. With 5 bases clipped from V and 7 bases from J, the junction kept 7 bases outside the gene matches. Germline CDR1 reads SGHAT; CDR2 reads FQDESV (reference sequence). CDR3 size: 13 residues. CDR3 loop: CASSTGARSEAFF. The DNA for the CDR3 is TGTGCCAGCAGCACAGGGGCCAGAAGTGAAGCTTTCTTT. Supplemented by reference TRBV11-1 and TRBJ1-1, the full variable domain reads EAEVAQSPRYKITEKSQAVAFWCDPISGHATLYWYRQILGQGPELLVQFQDESVVDDSQLPKDRFSAERLKGVDSTLKIQPAELGDSAMYLCASSTGARSEAFFGQGTRLTVV.

The chain recombines TRBV7-2 with TRBJ2-3; 11 nucleotides agree with TRBD2. With V trimmed by 1 base and J by 4 bases, 4 bases remained unmatched. CDR3 size: 16 residues. CDR1 is SGHTA and CDR2 is FQGNSA in the germline V gene. CDR3 residues: CASSLGRLAGSDTQYF. The CDR3 bases are TGTGCCAGCAGCTTAGGGAGACTAGCGGGGTCAGATACGCAGTATTTT. Complete variable domain (other parts from reference TRBV7-2 and TRBJ2-3): GAGVSQSPSNKVTEKGKDVELRCDPISGHTALYWYRQSLGQGLEFLIYFQGNSAPDKSGLPSDRFSAERTGGSVSTLTIQRTQQEDSAVYLCASSLGRLAGSDTQYFGPGTRLTVL.

The sample holds a few counts of this clone. The J gene is TRBJ1-5, the V gene TRBV30, with unresolved D. V lost 4 bases, J lost 4 bases, and 11 bases lay in between. The CDR3 has 13 residues. Germline-derived CDR1 and CDR2 are GTSNPN and SVGIG (reference sequence). Written as DNA, the CDR3 is TGTGCCTGGAACAACGGAGGGAATCAGCCCCAGCATTTT. Its protein is CAWNNGGNQPQHF.

This sequence joins TRBV7-2 and TRBJ2-5; 10 nucleotides line up with TRBD2. CDR1 SGHTA and CDR2 FQGNSA come from the germline V gene. This CDR3 region has 19 residues. The ends lost 5 bases at V and 1 base at J; junction bases unmatched: 16. The CDR3 loop is CASSHRGSWASGGQETQYF. Here the CDR3 DNA reads TGTGCCAGCAGCCACCGAGGGTCGTGGGCTAGCGGGGGCCAAGAGACCCAGTACTTC.

This clone was counted between two and nine times. The chain combines TRBV10-1 with TRBJ2-3, with D unclear. Germline lookup yields CDR1 WNHNN and CDR2 SYGVQD (reference sequence). V was pared by 3 bases and J by 6 bases, with 13 bases between. This CDR3 region has 14 residues. Here the CDR3 DNA reads TGCGCCAGCAGTGAAGAAAACGCCAGGGATACGCAGTATTTT. Protein sequence: CASSEENARDTQYF.

The chain has TRBV7-2 and TRBJ2-7; D remains ambiguous. The CDR3 has 16 residues. CDR1 SGHTA and CDR2 FQGNSA come from the germline V gene. V was cut by 1 base and J by 5 bases, with 18 bases left in between. The CDR3 bases are TGTGCCAGCAGCTTAGGAAGAACCCGGACCGGTAACGAGCAGTACTTC. Translation: CASSLGRTRTGNEQYF.

The chain is built from TRBV6-1 and TRBJ1-3; D gene unclear. CDR3 length equals 13 residues. Trimming stripped 10 bases from V and 4 bases from J, with 14 bases between. Per germline, CDR1 MNHNS and CDR2 SASEGT. CDR3 sequence (DNA): TGTGCCATCAGAGAAGGAACCGGAAACACCATATATTTT. Its protein is CAIREGTGNTIYF.

The V and J genes are TRBV5-1 and TRBJ2-5; 11 bases are shared with TRBD2. Unmatched junction bases numbered 13, after V lost 1 base and J lost 5 bases. The CDR3 is 18 residues long. Germline lookup yields CDR1 SGHRS and CDR2 YFSETQ. CDR3 loop: CASSLHGSGGAGSETQYF. The CDR3 nucleotides are TGCGCCAGCAGCTTGCACGGTAGCGGGGGGGCCGGTTCTGAGACCCAGTACTTC.

The V gene is TRBV11-3, the J gene TRBJ2-5; 8 bases match TRBD2. The CDR3 runs to 17 residues. Germline CDR1 reads SGHNT; CDR2 reads YENEEA. J was trimmed by 5 bases and V by 1 base; bases with no gene match: 12. CDR3 nucleotide sequence: TGTGCCAGCAGCTTAGGCCGGACCAGAGCGGGGGATGAGACCCAGTACTTC. Translating gives CASSLGRTRAGDETQYF.

V is TRBV9 and J is TRBJ2-1; D is perhaps TRBD1 (6 bases). The CDR3 contains 14 residues. Germline lookup yields CDR1 SGDLS and CDR2 YYNGEE. Trimming took off 3 bases at V and 3 bases at J, with 10 bases between the two ends. This chain's CDR3 is CASSASGVYNEQFF. In DNA, the CDR3 is TGTGCCAGCAGCGCATCAGGGGTCTACAATGAGCAGTTCTTC.

The rearrangement joins TRBV9 to TRBJ2-7; D may be TRBD1 (6 bases). The germline CDR1 and CDR2 sequences are SGDLS and YYNGEE. Trimming shortened V by 3 bases and J by 12 bases, and 25 bases separated the two germline ends. CDR3 length equals 15 residues. The CDR3: CASSGGHGTPIYMYF. CDR3 in DNA: TGTGCCAGCAGCGGGGGACACGGGACCCCCATTTATATGTACTTC.

The V and J genes are TRBV4-2 and TRBJ1-1; a weak D match, TRBD1 (5 bases). V lost 0 bases to trimming and J lost 1 base, with 12 bases between them. Germline V lookup: CDR1 LGHNA, CDR2 YNFKEQ. The CDR3 length is 16 residues. As DNA, the CDR3 is TGTGCCAGCAGCCAAGATCGGCGGGGGGGGAACACTGAAGCTTTCTTT. Amino acid sequence: CASSQDRRGGNTEAFF.

The J gene is TRBJ1-3, the V gene TRBV5-6, with D unresolved. Trimming stripped 2 bases from V and 2 bases from J, with 8 bases between. This CDR3 has 14 amino acids. Germline CDR1 SGHDT, CDR2 YYEEEE. CDR3 region: CASSFRGPGNTIYF. The CDR3 DNA is TGTGCCAGCAGCTTTAGAGGCCCTGGAAACACCATATATTTT.

The V call is TRBV7-8, the J call TRBJ1-4, with 7 nucleotides matching TRBD1. The CDR3 is made up of 15 amino acids. Germline values: CDR1 SGHVS, CDR2 FQNEAQ. J gave up 8 bases and V 2 bases, and 8 bases lay outside the gene matches. The CDR3 is CASSLSDRAGEKLFF. The CDR3 DNA reads TGTGCCAGCAGCTTATCCGACAGGGCGGGGGAAAAACTGTTTTTT.

This chain joins TRBV6-1 and TRBJ1-2, with D possibly TRBD1 on 6 matching bases. Germline V lookup: CDR1 MNHNS, CDR2 SASEGT. The CDR3 is 14 amino acids. V lost 7 bases, J lost 8 bases, and 20 bases lay in between. CDR3 in DNA: TGTGCCAGCACATCGGGGGCGATGACGGTAGGCTACACCTTC. Its protein product is CASTSGAMTVGYTF.

The table lists this clone with a few counts. J is TRBJ2-7 and V is TRBV11-2; 13 bases fit TRBD2. The CDR3 covers 16 residues. The germline gives CDR1 SGHAT, CDR2 FQNNGV. Trimming at V came to 3 bases and at J to 2 bases, leaving 4 bases not matched to a gene. CDR3 loop: CASSFTSGGVPYEQYF. In DNA, the CDR3 is TGTGCCAGCAGCTTCACTAGCGGGGGGGTGCCCTACGAGCAGTACTTC.

This clone is judged medium-sized (0.01 to 0.1%). The chain carries TRBV2 and TRBJ1-6; D unclear. Germline-derived CDR1 and CDR2 are SNHLY and FYNNEI. V was pared by 7 bases and J by 9 bases, with 19 bases between. The CDR3 contains 15 residues. The CDR3: CASTPRVGGPSPLHF. The CDR3 coding sequence is TGTGCCAGCACCCCCCGCGTCGGCGGGCCTTCACCCCTCCACTTT.